The 19 T cell receptor beta chains listed next were all sequenced from one sample in a study of graft-versus-host responses after intestinal transplantation. The data were produced by immunoSEQ multiplex PCR, yet TCRdb's version contains in-frame clones alone and is incomplete. The table shows about 39,000 clones, with roughly 90% occurring only once. Here the sequenced sample was PBMCs, taken roughly 270 days after transplant. These receptors were obtained from a human patient who received an intestinal transplant, so some T cells may come from the graft donor.

The count of this clone is one. The J gene is TRBJ1-5, the V gene TRBV13; D unclear. The length of the CDR3 is 12 residues. Trimming cost V 2 bases and J 5 bases, with 4 bases left between them. In germline, CDR1 is PRHDT, CDR2 FYEKMQ (reference sequence). For the CDR3, the DNA is TGTGCCAGCAGCTTATACGATCAGCCCCAGCATTTT. This sequence encodes CASSLYDQPQHF.

This clone was found a few times. V and J are TRBV11-1 and TRBJ1-1; unclear D gene. V shed 0 bases and J shed 2 bases, with 4 bases lying between them. From germline, CDR1 is SGHAT and CDR2 FQDESV (reference sequence). The CDR3 is made up of 13 amino acids. CDR3 coding DNA: TGTGCCAGCAGCTTAGCCGCAAACACTGAAGCTTTCTTT. It yields the protein CASSLAANTEAFF.

The CDR3 loop reads CASSMTYGFANNEQFF. CDR3 in DNA: TGTGCCAGTAGTATGACTTATGGGTTCGCAAACAATGAGCAGTTCTTC. The genes are TRBV19 and TRBJ2-1, with D hard to call. The CDR3 length is 16 residues. V was pared by 3 bases and J by 5 bases, with 17 bases between. Germline V lookup: CDR1 LNHDA, CDR2 SQIVND (reference sequence).

The chain is built from TRBV5-1 and TRBJ2-3, with 8 bases identical to TRBD2. The CDR3 spans 14 residues. The germline gives CDR1 SGHRS, CDR2 YFSETQ. Trimming at V came to 4 bases and at J to 2 bases, leaving 3 bases not matched to a gene. CDR3 nucleotides: TGCGCCAGCAGCCCCGGACTAGCCACAGATACGCAGTATTTT. Translating gives CASSPGLATDTQYF.

The chain recombines TRBV5-5 with TRBJ2-7; D is uncertain. The CDR3 consists of 14 residues. V lost 2 bases, J lost 3 bases, and 12 bases lay in between. Germline V gene data show CDR1 as SGHKS and CDR2 as YYEKEE (reference sequence). CDR3 protein: CASSFSDGDYEQYF. In DNA, the CDR3 is TGTGCCAGCAGCTTTTCGGACGGAGACTACGAGCAGTACTTC.

The CDR3 protein is CASSQLGQGGQPQHF. The CDR3 DNA reads TGCGCCAGCAGCCAACTGGGACAGGGAGGTCAGCCCCAGCATTTT. V is TRBV4-1 and J is TRBJ1-5; 9 bases match TRBD1. Looked up from germline, CDR1 is MGHRA and CDR2 is YSYEKL. The J segment lost 6 bases and the V segment lost 2 bases, leaving 5 bases of the junction unmatched. This CDR3 contains 15 residues.

The sample holds one count of this clone. The chain combines TRBV2 with TRBJ2-2; D is undetermined. CDR1 SNHLY and CDR2 FYNNEI come from the germline V gene. This CDR3 spans 11 amino acids. With 7 bases removed from V and 5 bases from J, the gap between germline ends came to 5 bases. The CDR3 coding sequence is TGTGCCAGCATTCGGACCGGGGAGCTGTTTTTT. This sequence encodes CASIRTGELFF.

This clone occurred a few times. The chain links TRBV4-1 to TRBJ2-3; D possibly corresponds to TRBD2 (5 bases). V was shortened by 2 bases and J by 2 bases, with 29 bases between the two germline ends. CDR1 and CDR2 (germline): MGHRA, YSYEKL. The CDR3 covers 21 residues. The CDR3 DNA sequence: TGCGCCAGCAGCCAACACCTTAAACTGGGGAGCTCGCTCAGGAACACAGATACGCAGTATTTT. Translating gives CASSQHLKLGSSLRNTDTQYF.

The chain combines TRBV27 with TRBJ2-2; D gene unclear. From germline, CDR1 is MNHEY and CDR2 SMNVEV (reference sequence). The CDR3 is made up of 12 amino acids. The V end lost 2 bases, the J end lost 7 bases, and 5 bases lay between the germline ends. CDR3 in DNA: TGTGCCAGCAGTTTAGGGCTCGGGGAGCTGTTTTTT. Translated, it gives CASSLGLGELFF.

The rearrangement joins TRBV10-3 to TRBJ2-2; D might be TRBD1 (6 bases). V was clipped by 6 bases and J by 3 bases, with 14 bases between them. The CDR3 sequence is 15 residues long. In germline, CDR1 is ENHRY, CDR2 SYGVKD. The CDR3 loop is CAISLRDTYTGELFF. DNA for the CDR3: TGTGCCATCAGCCTCCGGGACACATACACCGGGGAGCTGTTTTTT.

The chain recombines TRBV19 with TRBJ2-3, with 12 bases that match TRBD2. The junction had 4 bases not matched to a gene; V was cut back by 6 bases and J by 3 bases. Germline lookup yields CDR1 LNHDA and CDR2 SQIVND (reference sequence). The CDR3 loop spans 15 amino acids. CDR3 coding DNA: TGTGCCAGTAGCCCGACTAGCGGGGGTACAGATACGCAGTATTTT. Its protein is CASSPTSGGTDTQYF.

The rearrangement joins TRBV19 to TRBJ2-7; 7 nucleotides line up with TRBD1. J gave up 3 bases and V 1 base, and 3 bases lay outside the gene matches. The CDR3 loop spans 14 amino acids. Germline assignment: CDR1 LNHDA and CDR2 SQIVND (reference sequence). CDR3 DNA: TGTGCCAGTAGTATAGGGACAGGATACTACGAGCAGTACTTC. Translating it yields CASSIGTGYYEQYF.

The table lists this clone with a few counts. The chain has TRBV19 and TRBJ2-2; 10 nucleotides agree with TRBD1. Germline CDR1 LNHDA, CDR2 SQIVND (reference sequence). CDR3 length equals 14 residues. V was pared by 7 bases and J by 6 bases, with 5 bases of the junction left unmatched. This CDR3 reads CASTLGQGAGELFF. As DNA, the CDR3 is TGTGCCAGTACCCTCGGACAGGGGGCCGGGGAGCTGTTTTTT.

V is TRBV5-4 and J is TRBJ2-5; TRBD2 might be the D (7 bases). The CDR3 length is 15 residues. CDR1 is SGHNT and CDR2 is YYREEE in the germline V gene (reference sequence). V was trimmed by 2 bases and J by 4 bases, leaving 15 bases between them. Written as DNA, the CDR3 is TGTGCCAGCAGCTTCGGCGGGGGCCGGGGAGAGACCCAGTACTTC. It codes for CASSFGGGRGETQYF. Looking up the rest from reference TRBV5-4 and TRBJ2-5 gives the full variable domain: ETGVTQSPTHLIKTRGQQVTLRCSSQSGHNTVSWYQQALGQGPQFIFQYYREEENGRGNFPPRFSGLQFPNYSSELNVNALELDDSALYLCASSFGGGRGETQYFGPGTRLLVL.

CDR3 DNA: TGTGCCAGCAGTTACGGGGACAGATATCAGCCCCAGCATTTT. This encodes CASSYGDRYQPQHF. J is TRBJ1-5 and V is TRBV6-6; 7 bases are a match to TRBD1. V lost 2 bases to trimming and J lost 5 bases; unmatched junction nucleotides: 3. In germline, CDR1 is MNHNY, CDR2 SVGAGI (reference sequence). The CDR3 covers 14 residues.

This chain joins TRBV11-2 and TRBJ2-2; D possibly corresponds to TRBD1 (5 bases). The CDR3 is made up of 14 amino acids. The germline V gene has CDR1 SGHAT and CDR2 FQNNGV. Trimming removed 8 bases at V and 2 bases at J, with 12 bases between. The CDR3 region has the DNA TGTGCCAGCCCTAGGCAGGGAAACACCGGGGAGCTGTTTTTT. This gives the protein CASPRQGNTGELFF. Combining the CDR3 with reference TRBV11-2 and TRBJ2-2 gives the whole variable domain EAGVAQSPRYKIIEKRQSVAFWCNPISGHATLYWYQQILGQGPKLLIQFQNNGVVDDSQLPKDRFSAERLKGVDSTLKIQPAKLEDSAVYLCASPRQGNTGELFFGEGSRLTVL.

The chain employs TRBV11-2 and TRBJ2-5, with D possibly being TRBD1 or TRBD2 (6 bases each). V was pared by 2 bases and J by 1 base, with 11 bases between. The CDR3 is 15 residues long. Germline V lookup: CDR1 SGHAT, CDR2 FQNNGV. CDR3 bases: TGTGCCAGCAGCTTAATAAGGGGGGCCCAAGAGACCCAGTACTTC. This gives the protein CASSLIRGAQETQYF.

The chain combines TRBV5-1 with TRBJ2-3; TRBD1 matches 7 bases. J was trimmed by 2 bases and V by 7 bases; bases with no gene match: 7. The germline gives CDR1 SGHRS, CDR2 YFSETQ. The CDR3 is made up of 14 amino acids. In DNA, the CDR3 is TGCGCCAGCGGGACAGACACCCACACAGATACGCAGTATTTT. Translating gives CASGTDTHTDTQYF.

A single count supports this clone. CDR3 residues: CASSEDSAGNTIYF. The CDR3 region has the DNA TGCGCCAGCAGCGAGGACAGTGCTGGAAACACCATATATTTT. The chain uses TRBV5-1 and TRBJ1-3; D possibly corresponds to TRBD1 (6 bases). The CDR3 consists of 14 residues. Trimming pared 4 bases from V and 2 bases from J, leaving 10 bases between. Germline assignment: CDR1 SGHRS and CDR2 YFSETQ.